The clone carrying this T cell receptor (beta chain) was observed many times. TCRdb re-called the 5' RACE reads through MiXCR, storing one row per CDR3 protein. The sample has 120,000 to 150,000 distinct CDR3 sequences, approximately 3.5% seen once; the top ten hold around 8%. The sample originates from a study of identical twins. Trimming left V 7 bases short and J 3 bases short, with 9 bases between. Germline loops: CDR1 SQVTM, CDR2 ANQGSEA. The CDR3 spans 11 residues. This sequence joins TRBV29-1 and TRBJ1-1, with no clear D. The receptor comes from a man younger than 30 in good health. Specimen: memory T cells sorted from blood. For the CDR3, the DNA is TGCAGCGGCGAGAGGGACACTGAAGCTTTCTTT. Protein: CSGERDTEAFF.